One and the same sample provided the 18 T cell receptor beta chains below, sequenced in a study of control samples from healthy donors and cancer patients. The table came from immunoSEQ multiplex PCR; TCRdb's copy has only in-frame clones and leaves some out. This repertoire shows some 140,000 clones, 92% found once; its top ten account for 10% to 12%. Sequencing was performed on blood. The receptors were sampled from a man aged 25-40 years in good health.

V usage is TRBV20-1 and J usage is TRBJ1-2, with D possibly TRBD1 on 6 matching bases. This CDR3 has 11 amino acids. V was cut by 8 bases and J by 5 bases, with 12 bases left in between. Germline-derived CDR1 and CDR2 are DFQATT and SNEGSKA (reference sequence). Here the CDR3 DNA reads TGCAGTCCGGAACAGGGTTATGGCTACACCTTC. Protein sequence: CSPEQGYGYTF.

The V and J genes are TRBV11-2 and TRBJ2-1; 10 nucleotides agree with TRBD2. Germline trimming cut 6 bases from V and 0 bases from J; bases unmatched to any gene: 5. The CDR3 extends over 16 amino acids. Germline CDR1 and CDR2: SGHAT and FQNNGV. The CDR3 bases are TGTGCCAGCAGACCCCGGACTAGCGGCTCCTACAATGAGCAGTTCTTC. Translation gives CASRPRTSGSYNEQFF. The complete variable domain, with remaining parts taken from reference TRBV11-2 and TRBJ2-1, reads EAGVAQSPRYKIIEKRQSVAFWCNPISGHATLYWYQQILGQGPKLLIQFQNNGVVDDSQLPKDRFSAERLKGVDSTLKIQPAKLEDSAVYLCASRPRTSGSYNEQFFGPGTRLTVL.

This clone has just one count. The rearrangement uses TRBV14 and TRBJ2-5, with unresolved D. CDR1 and CDR2 from the germline V gene are SGHDN and FVKESK. Trimming took 0 bases from V and 10 from J, leaving 9 bases between them. The CDR3 loop spans 12 amino acids. CDR3 region: CASSQEDEFQYF. The DNA for the CDR3 is TGTGCCAGCAGCCAAGAAGATGAATTCCAGTACTTC.

V usage is TRBV30 and J usage is TRBJ1-1, with 7 positions matching TRBD1. Germline V CDR1 and CDR2: GTSNPN, SVGIG (reference sequence). The CDR3 covers 11 residues. Losses at the gene ends were 4 bases for V and 8 bases for J; bases not matched to a gene: 4. The CDR3 reads CAWNRGWEAFF. The DNA for the CDR3 is TGTGCCTGGAACAGGGGCTGGGAAGCTTTCTTT.

The chain carries TRBV14 and TRBJ2-7, with 12 bases matching TRBD2. The length of the CDR3 is 15 residues. Germline lookup yields CDR1 SGHDN and CDR2 FVKESK. The J segment lost 3 bases and the V segment lost 1 base, leaving 1 base of the junction unmatched. As DNA, the CDR3 is TGTGCCAGCAGCCAAGGACTAGCGGGAGTCTACGAGCAGTACTTC. The encoded protein is CASSQGLAGVYEQYF. Using reference TRBV14 and TRBJ2-7 for the parts outside the CDR3, the full variable domain is EAGVTQFPSHSVIEKGQTVTLRCDPISGHDNLYWYRRVMGKEIKFLLHFVKESKQDESGMPNNRFLAERTGGTYSTLKVQPAELEDSGVYFCASSQGLAGVYEQYFGPGTRLTVT.

The chain combines TRBV29-1 with TRBJ1-1; 7 nucleotides match TRBD1. Germline V gives CDR1 SQVTM, CDR2 ANQGSEA. This CDR3 comprises 16 residues. V dropped 3 bases and J dropped 11; count of bases not matched to a gene: 21. CDR3 DNA: TGCAGCGTTGATCCCGGAAAATCGACAGGGAGAAACTACGCTTTCTTT. Translation: CSVDPGKSTGRNYAFF.

The chain employs TRBV11-2 and TRBJ1-1, with TRBD1 matching 8 bases. The CDR3 has 13 amino acids. V was clipped by 4 bases and J by 5 bases; unmatched bases: 3. CDR1 and CDR2 from the germline V gene are SGHAT and FQNNGV. CDR3 amino acids: CASSYTGGTEAFF. CDR3 nucleotide sequence: TGTGCCAGCAGCTACACAGGGGGTACTGAAGCTTTCTTT.

CDR3 in amino acids: CASSLFGQNTEAFF. The CDR3 DNA sequence: TGTGCCAGCAGTTTATTTGGGCAGAACACTGAAGCTTTCTTT. V usage is TRBV28 and J usage is TRBJ1-1; D remains ambiguous. Germline V CDR1 and CDR2: MDHEN, SYDVKM. The germline V and J ends were trimmed by 1 base and 1 base, with 7 bases remaining between them. The CDR3 is 14 amino acids.

This clone has only one observation. The J gene is TRBJ2-5, the V gene TRBV9; maybe TRBD2 (5 bases). CDR3 length equals 12 residues. Between the trimmed V and J ends, which lost 4 bases and 5 bases, there was a span of 9 bases. Germline CDR1 is SGDLS and CDR2 is YYNGEE. CDR3 in DNA: TGTGCCAGCAGCCCCGGCGGGGAGACCCAGTACTTC. Protein product: CASSPGGETQYF.

This chain connects TRBV13 to TRBJ2-7, with D maybe TRBD2 (5 bases). V lost 4 bases and J lost 4, with 23 bases in between. Germline V gives CDR1 PRHDT, CDR2 FYEKMQ (reference sequence). The CDR3 covers 17 residues. CDR3 sequence reads: CASSSNSGGSGWYEQYF. CDR3 sequence (DNA): TGTGCCAGCAGCTCCAATAGTGGCGGGTCGGGGTGGTACGAGCAGTACTTC.

The chain uses TRBV7-2 and TRBJ1-3; D is ambiguous. Germline V lookup: CDR1 SGHTA, CDR2 FQGNSA. This CDR3 region has 14 residues. Trimming cost V 5 bases and J 0 bases, with 8 bases left between them. The CDR3, as DNA: TGTGCCAGCAGCATACCTATCTCTGGAAACACCATATATTTT. Translating gives CASSIPISGNTIYF.

This chain joins TRBV7-9 and TRBJ1-2; a possible D gene is TRBD1 (6 bases). This CDR3 is 12 amino acids long. Between the trimmed V and J ends, which lost 6 bases and 4 bases, there was a span of 9 bases. The germline V gene has CDR1 SEHNR and CDR2 FQNEAQ (reference sequence). CDR3 in amino acids: CASSEGGYGYTF. The CDR3 DNA follows: TGTGCCAGCAGTGAAGGGGGCTATGGCTACACCTTC.

V is TRBV7-9 and J is TRBJ1-5; perhaps TRBD1 as D (6 bases). Per the germline V gene, CDR1 is SEHNR and CDR2 is FQNEAQ (reference sequence). V lost 4 bases and J 4 bases, leaving 14 bases between the germline ends. The CDR3 consists of 15 residues. In DNA form, the CDR3 reads TGTGCCAGCAGCTATAAAGACAGGACTAATCAGCCCCAGCATTTT. This gives the protein CASSYKDRTNQPQHF.

The chain links TRBV6-5 to TRBJ2-5; D gene ambiguous. Germline V gene lookup returns CDR1 MNHEY and CDR2 SVGAGI. The CDR3 has 13 residues. Trimming removed 0 bases at V and 0 bases at J, with 2 bases between. CDR3 region: CASSYSHQETQYF. CDR3 bases: TGTGCCAGCAGTTACTCCCACCAAGAGACCCAGTACTTC.

V is TRBV7-2 and J is TRBJ2-5; TRBD2 agrees at 13 bases. Germline V gives CDR1 SGHTA, CDR2 FQGNSA. With 1 base clipped from V and 4 bases from J, the junction kept 6 bases outside the gene matches. The CDR3 spans 17 residues. CDR3 bases: TGTGCCAGCAGCTTAGGTTTACTAGCGGGAGGGCTAGAGACCCAGTACTTC. Amino acids: CASSLGLLAGGLETQYF.

The genes are TRBV6-5 and TRBJ1-5; a weak D match, TRBD1 (5 bases). CDR3 size: 13 residues. Germline V gene sequence: CDR1 MNHEY, CDR2 SVGAGI. V lost 5 bases and J lost 1, with 6 bases in between. The CDR3 DNA sequence: TGTGCCAGCAGTCGACAGAGCAATCAGCCCCAGCATTTT. This translates into CASSRQSNQPQHF.

Only a few counts were recorded for this clone. The chain links TRBV6-2 or TRBV6-3 to TRBJ2-2; weak D call: TRBD2 (6 bases). The germline gives CDR1 MNHEY, CDR2 SVGEGT. Trimming pared 6 bases from V and 8 bases from J, leaving 16 bases between. There are 14 residues in the CDR3. CDR3 nucleotide sequence: TGTGCCAGCAGCCGGGACTCCGTTAGTGGGGAGCTGTTTTTT. Its protein product is CASSRDSVSGELFF.

The chain is built from TRBV11-2 and TRBJ2-1, with D hard to call. The CDR3 is made up of 14 amino acids. Trimming cost V 5 bases and J 6 bases, with 14 bases left between them. The germline gives CDR1 SGHAT, CDR2 FQNNGV. The CDR3 coding sequence is TGTGCCAGCAGCCCGGCTGGGGAAGTCAATGAGCAGTTCTTC. It codes for CASSPAGEVNEQFF.